A single sample gave rise to the 5 T cell receptor beta chains below, sequenced in a study of radiation and T cells in renal cell carcinoma. Measured with immunoSEQ multiplex PCR; TCRdb has only the in-frame clones, and not every one. The sample lists over 60,000 clones; roughly 79% were seen once. This sample's time point: blood 2 weeks post-SBRT. This sample's treatment: 15 Gy SBRT to primary tumor, nephrectomy 4 weeks later. The specimen was blood, collected from a patient whose treatment included radiotherapy and nephrectomy. Receptors originate from a man aged 55 to 70 with renal cell carcinoma.

This clone was seen a handful of times. The rearrangement links TRBV2 to TRBJ1-5; the D is unclear. Germline V gene data show CDR1 as SNHLY and CDR2 as FYNNEI. The CDR3 length is 14 residues. The V and J ends lost 2 bases and 3 bases respectively, with 8 bases between them. In DNA, the CDR3 is TGTGCCAGCAGTGAAACGGTTTCCAATCAGCCCCAGCATTTT. It yields the protein CASSETVSNQPQHF.

The V gene is TRBV6-6, the J gene TRBJ2-7; D unclear. V was trimmed by 8 bases and J by 4 bases, leaving 21 bases between them. The CDR3 spans 15 residues. The V gene's germline CDR1 is MNHNY and CDR2 SVGAGI (reference sequence). CDR3 loop: CASRPRLLEQYEQYF. CDR3 DNA: TGTGCCAGCCGCCCGCGTCTCCTCGAGCAGTACGAGCAGTACTTC.

V and J are TRBV19 and TRBJ2-2; tentative D call: TRBD2 (5 bases). This CDR3 comprises 14 residues. Germline V gene data show CDR1 as LNHDA and CDR2 as SQIVND (reference sequence). V was cut by 7 bases and J by 3 bases, with 12 bases left in between. CDR3 DNA sequence: TGTGCCAGTAACACATACGGGGACACCGGGGAGCTGTTTTTT. Its translation is CASNTYGDTGELFF.

This chain joins TRBV10-3 and TRBJ1-4; D might be TRBD1 (5 bases). Germline V gene sequence: CDR1 ENHRY, CDR2 SYGVKD. The CDR3 sequence is 19 residues long. V shed 10 bases and J shed 0 bases, with 27 bases lying between them. CDR3 nucleotide sequence: TGTGCCACCGCCGCCGACTGGGACTCCGGGGGGTCAACTAATGAAAAACTGTTTTTT. It translates to CATAADWDSGGSTNEKLFF.

In its sample, this clone was seen once. This sequence joins TRBV29-1 and TRBJ2-1; D is undetermined. This CDR3 region has 16 residues. V was trimmed by 5 bases and J by 4 bases, leaving 21 bases between them. Germline assignment: CDR1 SQVTM and CDR2 ANQGSEA. The CDR3 sequence is CSVLSNWATTYNEQFF. The CDR3 region has the DNA TGCAGCGTTTTATCGAATTGGGCCACTACGTACAATGAGCAGTTCTTC.